This T cell receptor (beta chain) was sequenced during a study of human T cells and chemical hapten exposure. Study-wide results and limits: Expanded TCRs were compared with controls, and the expanded TCRs formed significantly more large CDR3 similarity clusters.

This clonotype showed up many times. The target antigen is unknown. Individual cDNA molecules each carried unique molecular identifiers attached by the library. A single record per CDR3 protein comes from TCRdb applying MiXCR to the RACE reads. The top ten hold around 5.6% of the sample, which has around 360,000 distinct CDR3 sequences, just under 6.5% seen once. This sample's time point: patch test 2, 6 weeks after DPC sensitization. Treatment described: therapeutic diphenylcyclopropenone sensitization with weekly scalp DPC. Patch tests were applied only after blood draws. The CDR3 totals 15 residues. The germline CDR1 and CDR2 sequences are SGHDT and YYEEEE. Trimming stripped 4 bases from V and 2 bases from J, with 16 bases between.

Sample: whole blood, taken in connection with sensitization to the hapten diphenylcyclopropenone (DPC). This TCR came from a woman between 18 and 29 years old with alopecia areata. Some clones in this sample may be carry-over from other donors' samples. This chain uses TRBV5-6 with TRBJ2-7; D uncertain. The CDR3 sequence: CASSPSSQVPYEQYF. The CDR3 nucleotides are TGTGCCAGCAGCCCATCCTCGCAGGTGCCCTACGAGCAGTACTTC.